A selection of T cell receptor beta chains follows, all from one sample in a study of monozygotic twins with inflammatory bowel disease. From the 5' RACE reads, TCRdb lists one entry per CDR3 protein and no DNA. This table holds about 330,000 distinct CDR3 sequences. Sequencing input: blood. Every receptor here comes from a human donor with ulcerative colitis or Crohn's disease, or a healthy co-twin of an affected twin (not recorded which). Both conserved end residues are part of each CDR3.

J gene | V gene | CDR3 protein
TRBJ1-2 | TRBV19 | CASRRTGGMDGYGYTF
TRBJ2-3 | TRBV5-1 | CASSFGETDTQYF
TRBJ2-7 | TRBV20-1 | CSASTASGSYEQYF
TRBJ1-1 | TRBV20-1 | CSARMPGGAEAFF
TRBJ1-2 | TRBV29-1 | CSVEIQGTYGYTF
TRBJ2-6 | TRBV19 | CASTVSGANVLTF
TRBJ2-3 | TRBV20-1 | CSARVGSTDTQYF
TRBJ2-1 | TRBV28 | CASSLRDRVRNEQFF
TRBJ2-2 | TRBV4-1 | CASSLLAGGANTGELFF
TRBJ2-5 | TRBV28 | CASSTPDRRAQYF
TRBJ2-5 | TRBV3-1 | CASSQPTWYQETQYF
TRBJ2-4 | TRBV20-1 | CSARVNSGMLGTQYF
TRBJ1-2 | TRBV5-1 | CASSILDQGDGYTF
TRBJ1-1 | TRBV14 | CASSVGTGGGEAFF
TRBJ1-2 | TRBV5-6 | CASSIRQGGGYGYTF
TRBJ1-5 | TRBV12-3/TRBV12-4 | CASSLGVQPQHF
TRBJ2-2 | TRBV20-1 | CSARTVVPGELFF
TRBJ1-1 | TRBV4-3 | CASRVGAGNTEAFF
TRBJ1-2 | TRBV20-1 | CSARDGPSYGYTF
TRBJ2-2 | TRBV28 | CASTGGHWNTGELFF
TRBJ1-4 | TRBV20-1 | CSARDQQGAGEKLFF
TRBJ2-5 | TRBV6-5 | CASSYGGETQYF
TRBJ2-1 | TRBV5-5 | CASSWIGLADYNEQFF
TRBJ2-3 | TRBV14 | CASSRRDRSRDTQYF
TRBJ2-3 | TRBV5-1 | CASGSGTRTDTQYF
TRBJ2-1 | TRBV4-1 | CASSQMSGQGYNEQFF
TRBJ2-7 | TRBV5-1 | CASSGADISYEQYF
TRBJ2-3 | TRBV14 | CASSQVPPDTQYF
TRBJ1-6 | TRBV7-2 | CASSSWVFGNSPLHF
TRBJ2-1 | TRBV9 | CASSVSRQVGPYNEQLF
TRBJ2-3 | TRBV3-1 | CASSPPSGGADTQYF
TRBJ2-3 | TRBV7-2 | CASGRLAGADTQYF
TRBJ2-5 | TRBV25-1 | CASSTIEDRVLMGETQYF
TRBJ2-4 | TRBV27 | CASSISRTSLAKNIQYF
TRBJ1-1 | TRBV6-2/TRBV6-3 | CASRRAAAVGTEAFF
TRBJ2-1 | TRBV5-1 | CASEVSGTRSYNEQFF
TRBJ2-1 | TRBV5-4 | CASSISDEQFF
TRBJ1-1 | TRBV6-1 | CASRKGLNTEAFF
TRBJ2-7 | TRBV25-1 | CASSEMTYEQYF
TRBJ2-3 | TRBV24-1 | CATSGGLAGRDTQYF
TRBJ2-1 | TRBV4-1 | CASSQVFQRETNEQFF
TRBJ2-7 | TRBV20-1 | CSARNFQSYEQYF
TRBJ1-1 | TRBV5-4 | CAAGTANTEAFF
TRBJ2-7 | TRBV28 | CASSSSLCEQYF
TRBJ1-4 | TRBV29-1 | CSVEKGGMGLFF
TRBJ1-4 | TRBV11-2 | CASSNDRGAEKLFF
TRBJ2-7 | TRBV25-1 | CATHGDSSYEQYF
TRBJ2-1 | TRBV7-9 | CASSLGGLANNEQFF
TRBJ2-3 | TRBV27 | CASSSTITDTQYF
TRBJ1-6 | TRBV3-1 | CASSQGPPSGLHF
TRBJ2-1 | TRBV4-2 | CASSQDASGGANNEQFF
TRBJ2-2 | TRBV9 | CASSVRGSETGELFF
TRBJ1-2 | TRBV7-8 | CASSSFPGPSDGYTF
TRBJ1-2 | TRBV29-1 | CSVGDRAYGYTF
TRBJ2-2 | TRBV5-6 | CASILQGSGELFF